This is a list of T cell receptor beta chains from one sample in a study of shared clonotypes between healthy human individuals. Profiling relied on immunoSEQ multiplex PCR, and the TCRdb table lists in-frame clones only, not all of them. Altogether about 1.5 million clones are present, roughly 96% being singletons, with the ten largest covering about 1.2%. The sequenced sample consisted of naive CD4+ T cells sorted from blood. The receptors were gathered from a man aged 25-45 years in good health. CDR3s include the opening cysteine and the closing phenylalanine or tryptophan. A D gene is named only where the DNA matches it firmly. Some rows have no size entry. The others give once, few or many, or a class for an expanded clone.

d_call,v_call,j_call,clone_size,cdr3_aa,cdr3_nt
.,TRBV9,TRBJ2-1,.,CASATGRGNYEQFF,TGTGCCAGCGCAACAGGGCGTGGTAACTATGAGCAGTTCTTC
.,TRBV5-1,TRBJ2-3,once,CASSLAGGTTDTQYF,TGCGCCAGCAGCTTGGCGGGCGGGACCACAGATACGCAGTATTTT
TRBD1,TRBV28,TRBJ1-1,.,CASSRGGSAMNTEAFF,TGTGCCAGCAGCAGAGGGGGCAGCGCTATGAACACTGAAGCTTTCTTT
TRBD2,TRBV5-1,TRBJ2-7,.,CASSLAGGNYEQYF,TGCGCCAGCAGCTTGGCCGGGGGGAACTACGAGCAGTACTTC
TRBD1,TRBV5-1,TRBJ2-5,.,CASSLGTGIETQYF,TGCGCCAGCAGCTTGGGGACAGGGATAGAGACCCAGTACTTC
.,TRBV19,TRBJ2-3,.,CATSAGLLTDTQYF,TGTGCCACGAGCGCGGGACTCCTCACAGATACGCAGTATTTT
.,TRBV29-1,TRBJ2-1,.,CSVGGAYEQFF,TGCAGCGTTGGGGGGGCATATGAGCAGTTCTTC
.,TRBV9,TRBJ2-1,once,CASSVGDYNEQFF,TGTGCCAGCAGCGTGGGGGATTACAATGAGCAGTTCTTC
.,TRBV2,TRBJ2-3,once,CASLALSTDTQYF,TGTGCCAGCTTAGCACTTAGCACAGATACGCAGTATTTT
.,TRBV5-1,TRBJ1-1,.,CASRPTTTAEAFF,TGCGCCAGCAGGCCGACGACCACGGCTGAAGCTTTCTTT
.,TRBV28,TRBJ2-7,.,CASSSLTPYEQYF,TGTGCCAGCAGTTCCCTGACGCCCTACGAGCAGTACTTC